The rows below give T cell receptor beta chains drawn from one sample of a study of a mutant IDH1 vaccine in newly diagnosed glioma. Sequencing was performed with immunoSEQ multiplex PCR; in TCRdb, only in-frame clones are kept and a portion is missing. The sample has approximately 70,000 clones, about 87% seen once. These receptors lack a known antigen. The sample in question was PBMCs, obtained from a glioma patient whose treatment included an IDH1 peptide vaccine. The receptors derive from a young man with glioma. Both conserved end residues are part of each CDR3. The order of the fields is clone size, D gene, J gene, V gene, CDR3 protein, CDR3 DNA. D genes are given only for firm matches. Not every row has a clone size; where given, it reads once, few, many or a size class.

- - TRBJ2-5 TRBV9 CASSKGGGIIETQYF TGTGCCAGCAGCAAAGGGGGGGGCATCATAGAGACCCAGTACTTC
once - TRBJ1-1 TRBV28 CASSLGDTEAFF TGTGCCAGCAGTTTGGGGGACACTGAAGCTTTCTTT
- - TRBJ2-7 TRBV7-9 CASSHLQGAYEQYF TGTGCCAGCAGCCACCTCCAAGGCGCCTACGAGCAGTACTTC
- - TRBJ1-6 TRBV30 CAWSVRRSSYNSPLHF TGTGCCTGGAGTGTACGGAGGAGCTCCTATAATTCACCCCTCCACTTT
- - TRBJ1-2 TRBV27 CASRPPGDGYTF TGTGCCAGCAGGCCCCCCGGGGATGGCTACACCTTC
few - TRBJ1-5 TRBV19 CASSMMSNQPQHF TGTGCCAGTAGTATGATGAGTAATCAGCCCCAGCATTTT
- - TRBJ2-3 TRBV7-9 CASSSPLTDTQYF TGTGCCAGCAGCTCCCCACTGACAGATACGCAGTATTTT
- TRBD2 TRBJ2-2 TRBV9 CASSEAGITGELFF TGTGCCAGCAGCGAAGCGGGAATCACCGGGGAGCTGTTTTTT
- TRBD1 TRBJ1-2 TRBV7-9 CASSPWTGTYGYTF TGTGCCAGCAGCCCTTGGACAGGGACCTATGGCTACACCTTC
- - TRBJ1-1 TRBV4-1 CASSQDGGMNTEAFF TGCGCCAGCAGCCAAGATGGGGGAATGAACACTGAAGCTTTCTTT
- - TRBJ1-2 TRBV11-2 CASSLYRVNLDGYTF TGTGCCAGCAGTCTTTACAGGGTAAATTTGGACGGCTACACCTTC
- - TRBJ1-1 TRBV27 CASSPSLTVNTEAFF TGTGCCAGCAGTCCATCTTTGACAGTGAACACTGAAGCTTTCTTT
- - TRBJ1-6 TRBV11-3 CASSLGRGRRDSPLHF TGTGCCAGCAGCTTAGGAAGAGGGAGGCGCGATTCACCCCTCCACTTT
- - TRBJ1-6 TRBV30 CAWSVKGQGYNSPLHF TGTGCCTGGAGCGTAAAGGGGCAGGGATATAATTCACCCCTCCACTTT
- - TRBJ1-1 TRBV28 CASLSTGTEAFF TGTGCCAGCTTATCGACAGGCACTGAAGCTTTCTTT
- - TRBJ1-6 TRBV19 CASSIEGFYNSPLHF TGTGCCAGTAGTATAGAAGGATTCTATAATTCACCCCTCCACTTT
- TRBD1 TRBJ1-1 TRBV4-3 CASSQDRGMNTEAFF TGCGCCAGCAGCCAGGACAGGGGCATGAACACTGAAGCTTTCTTT
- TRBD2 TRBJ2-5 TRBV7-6 CASSLGFGSGGETQYF TGTGCCAGCAGCTTAGGTTTCGGTAGCGGGGGGGAGACCCAGTACTTC
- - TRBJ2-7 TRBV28 CASSPQGMLYSYEQYF TGTGCCAGCAGTCCGCAGGGGATGTTGTACTCCTACGAGCAGTACTTC
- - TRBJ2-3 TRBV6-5 CASSVQGTDTQYF TGTGCCAGCAGTGTGCAGGGCACAGATACGCAGTATTTT
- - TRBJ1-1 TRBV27 CASSPDLGVNTEAFF TGTGCCAGCAGTCCTGACTTGGGAGTGAACACTGAAGCTTTCTTT
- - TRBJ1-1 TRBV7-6 CASSAQETNTEAFF TGTGCCAGCAGCGCACAGGAAACGAACACTGAAGCTTTCTTT
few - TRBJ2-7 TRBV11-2 CASSSLGGFGEATPYEQYF TGTGCCAGCAGCTCCCTCGGAGGCTTTGGGGAGGCGACTCCCTACGAGCAGTACTTC
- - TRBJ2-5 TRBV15 CATSRGLGAQETQYF TGTGCCACCAGCAGGGGGTTAGGGGCACAAGAGACCCAGTACTTC
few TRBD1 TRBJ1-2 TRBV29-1 CSVEDQDRAGGYTF TGCAGCGTTGAAGACCAGGACAGGGCGGGTGGCTACACCTTC
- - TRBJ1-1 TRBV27 CASSLTMNTEAFF TGTGCCAGCAGTTTGACGATGAACACTGAAGCTTTCTTT
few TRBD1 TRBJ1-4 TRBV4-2 CASSQDSTGANEKLFF TGTGCCAGCAGCCAAGATTCAACAGGGGCGAATGAAAAACTGTTTTTT
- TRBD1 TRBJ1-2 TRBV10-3 CAISDRGLSGYTF TGTGCCATCAGCGACAGGGGGCTGAGCGGCTACACCTTC
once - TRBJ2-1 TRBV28 CASSLGGASYNEQFF TGTGCCAGCAGTTTGGGGGGGGCTTCCTACAATGAGCAGTTCTTC
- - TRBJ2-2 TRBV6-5 CASSYMGTRFGELFF TGTGCCAGCAGTTACATGGGGACAAGGTTCGGGGAGCTGTTTTTT
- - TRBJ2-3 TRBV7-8 CASSLLGSNTDTQYF TGTGCCAGCAGCTTATTGGGGAGTAATACAGATACGCAGTATTTT
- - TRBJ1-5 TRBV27 CASSKVGNQPQHF TGTGCCAGCAGTAAAGTAGGGAATCAGCCCCAGCATTTT
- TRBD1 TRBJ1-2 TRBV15 CATSRDRDSLGYTF TGTGCCACCAGCAGAGATCGGGACAGCCTTGGCTACACCTTC
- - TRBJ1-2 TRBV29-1 CSVSARVPATYGYTF TGCAGCGTTTCTGCCCGGGTCCCCGCCACCTATGGCTACACCTTC
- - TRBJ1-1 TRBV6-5 CASSYRGSEAFF TGTGCCAGCAGTTACCGGGGTTCTGAAGCTTTCTTT
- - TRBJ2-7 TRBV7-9 CASSLGGLTGTYEQYF TGTGCCAGCAGCTTAGGAGGCCTCACGGGGACCTACGAGCAGTACTTC
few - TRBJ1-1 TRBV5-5 CASSLGAADTEAFF TGTGCCAGCAGCTTGGGGGCCGCGGACACTGAAGCTTTCTTT
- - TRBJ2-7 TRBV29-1 CSVGQLYEQYF TGCAGCGTTGGACAGCTCTACGAGCAGTACTTC
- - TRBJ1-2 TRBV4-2 CASSPQGDYGYTF TGTGCCAGCAGCCCCCAGGGTGACTATGGCTACACCTTC
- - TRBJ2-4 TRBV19 CASTRTGRENIQYF TGTGCCAGTACCCGGACCGGGCGAGAAAACATTCAGTACTTC
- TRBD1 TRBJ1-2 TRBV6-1 CASSQGRTGTNYGYTF TGTGCCAGCAGTCAAGGCCGGACAGGGACTAACTATGGCTACACCTTC
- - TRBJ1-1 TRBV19 CASSIASGMNTEAFF TGTGCCAGTAGTATAGCCTCGGGGATGAACACTGAAGCTTTCTTT
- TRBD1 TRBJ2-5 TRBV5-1 CASSLGQGQETQYF TGCGCCAGCAGCTTGGGACAGGGGCAAGAGACCCAGTACTTC
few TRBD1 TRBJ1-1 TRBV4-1 CASSQQNRGTNTEAFF TGCGCCAGCAGCCAACAGAACAGGGGAACGAACACTGAAGCTTTCTTT